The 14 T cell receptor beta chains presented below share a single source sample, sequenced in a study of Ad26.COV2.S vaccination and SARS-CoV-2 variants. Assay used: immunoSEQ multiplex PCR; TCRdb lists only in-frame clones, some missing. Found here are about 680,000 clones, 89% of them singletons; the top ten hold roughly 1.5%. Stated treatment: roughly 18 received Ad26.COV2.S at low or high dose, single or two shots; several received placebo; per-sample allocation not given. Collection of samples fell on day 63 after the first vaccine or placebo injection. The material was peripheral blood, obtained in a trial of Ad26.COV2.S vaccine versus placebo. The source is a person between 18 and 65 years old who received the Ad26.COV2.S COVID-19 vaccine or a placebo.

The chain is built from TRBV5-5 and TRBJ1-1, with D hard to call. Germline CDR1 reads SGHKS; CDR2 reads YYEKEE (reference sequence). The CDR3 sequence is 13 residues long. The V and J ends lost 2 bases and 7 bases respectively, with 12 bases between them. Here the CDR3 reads CASSFVGSGEAFF. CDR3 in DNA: TGTGCCAGCAGCTTCGTAGGCTCGGGTGAAGCTTTCTTT.

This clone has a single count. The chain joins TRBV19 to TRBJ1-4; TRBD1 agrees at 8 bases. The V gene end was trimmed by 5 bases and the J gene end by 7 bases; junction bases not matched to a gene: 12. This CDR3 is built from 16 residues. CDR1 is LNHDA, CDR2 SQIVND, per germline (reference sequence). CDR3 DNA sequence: TGTGCCAGTAGTTCTCCCTCCGGGACAGGAGTTGAAAAACTGTTTTTT. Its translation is CASSSPSGTGVEKLFF.

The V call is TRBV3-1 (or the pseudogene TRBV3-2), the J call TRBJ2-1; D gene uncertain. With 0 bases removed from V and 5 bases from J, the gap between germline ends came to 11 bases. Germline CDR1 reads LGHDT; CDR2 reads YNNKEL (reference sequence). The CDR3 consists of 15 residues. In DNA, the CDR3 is TGTGCCAGCAGCCAAGAATCTCTTGTGAACAATGAGCAGTTCTTC. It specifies CASSQESLVNNEQFF.

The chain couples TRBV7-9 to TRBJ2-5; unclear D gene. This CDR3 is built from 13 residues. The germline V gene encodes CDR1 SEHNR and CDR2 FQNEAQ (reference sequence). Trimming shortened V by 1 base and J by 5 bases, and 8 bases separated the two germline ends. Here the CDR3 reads CASSLGHRETQYF. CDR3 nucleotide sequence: TGTGCCAGCAGCTTAGGACACCGGGAGACCCAGTACTTC.

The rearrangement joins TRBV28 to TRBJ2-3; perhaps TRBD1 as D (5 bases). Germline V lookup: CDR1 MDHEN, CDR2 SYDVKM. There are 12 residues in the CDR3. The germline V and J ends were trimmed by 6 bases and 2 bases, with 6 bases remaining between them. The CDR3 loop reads CASRQDTDTQYF. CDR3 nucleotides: TGTGCCAGCAGACAGGACACAGATACGCAGTATTTT.

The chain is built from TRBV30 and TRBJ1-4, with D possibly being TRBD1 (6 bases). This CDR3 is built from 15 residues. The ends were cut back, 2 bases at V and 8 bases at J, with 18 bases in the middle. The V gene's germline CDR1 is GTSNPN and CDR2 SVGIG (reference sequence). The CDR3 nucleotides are TGTGCCTGGAGTCCCGATGTCGGGACACCAGAAAAACTGTTTTTT. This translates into CAWSPDVGTPEKLFF.

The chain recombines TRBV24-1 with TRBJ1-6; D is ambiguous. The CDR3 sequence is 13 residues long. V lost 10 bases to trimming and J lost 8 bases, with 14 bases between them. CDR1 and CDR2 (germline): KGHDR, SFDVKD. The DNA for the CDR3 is TGTGCCACTCGACCCCAGCCCCATTCACCCCTCCACTTT. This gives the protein CATRPQPHSPLHF.

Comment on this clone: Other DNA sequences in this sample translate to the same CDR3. CDR3 region: CASRYTGELFF. The CDR3 DNA follows: TGTGCCAGCAGGTACACCGGGGAGCTGTTTTTT. The chain has TRBV6-5 and TRBJ2-2; D remains ambiguous. This CDR3 spans 11 amino acids. The germline V gene has CDR1 MNHEY and CDR2 SVGAGI. V lost 6 bases and J 3 bases, leaving 2 bases between the germline ends.

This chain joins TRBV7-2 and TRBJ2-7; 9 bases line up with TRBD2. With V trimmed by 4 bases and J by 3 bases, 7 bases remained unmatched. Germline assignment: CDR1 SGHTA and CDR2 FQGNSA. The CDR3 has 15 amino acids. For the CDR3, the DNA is TGTGCCAGCAGCTCCGAGGGACTAGCAGTCTACGAGCAGTACTTC. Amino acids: CASSSEGLAVYEQYF.

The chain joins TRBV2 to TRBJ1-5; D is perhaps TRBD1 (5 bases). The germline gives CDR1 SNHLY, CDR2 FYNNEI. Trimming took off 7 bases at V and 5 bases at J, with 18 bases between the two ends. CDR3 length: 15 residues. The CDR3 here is CASMLNEGKDQPQHF. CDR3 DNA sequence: TGTGCCAGCATGTTGAATGAGGGGAAAGATCAGCCCCAGCATTTT.

CDR3 sequence reads: CASSSPGRGAGLDTQYF. As DNA, the CDR3 is TGTGCCAGCAGCTCCCCGGGGCGGGGGGCCGGGTTAGATACGCAGTATTTT. V and J are TRBV7-2 and TRBJ2-3; 8 bases line up with TRBD2. Germline lookup yields CDR1 SGHTA and CDR2 FQGNSA. Unmatched junction bases numbered 14, after V lost 4 bases and J lost 5 bases. The CDR3 has 17 amino acids. Full variable domain (rest looked up from reference TRBV7-2 and TRBJ2-3): GAGVSQSPSNKVTEKGKDVELRCDPISGHTALYWYRQSLGQGLEFLIYFQGNSAPDKSGLPSDRFSAERTGGSVSTLTIQRTQQEDSAVYLCASSSPGRGAGLDTQYFGPGTRLTVL.

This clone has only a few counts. The CDR3: CASSSPLPGGEQYF. As DNA, the CDR3 is TGTGCCAGCAGCTCCCCTCTCCCGGGGGGAGAGCAGTACTTC. The chain carries TRBV9 and TRBJ2-7; 7 nucleotides match TRBD2. Germline V lookup: CDR1 SGDLS, CDR2 YYNGEE. Germline trimming cut 4 bases from V and 7 bases from J; bases unmatched to any gene: 11. The CDR3 totals 14 residues.

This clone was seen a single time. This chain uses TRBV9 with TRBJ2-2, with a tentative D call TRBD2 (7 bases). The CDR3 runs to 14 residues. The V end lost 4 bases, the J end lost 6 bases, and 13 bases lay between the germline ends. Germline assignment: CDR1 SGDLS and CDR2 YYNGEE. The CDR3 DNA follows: TGTGCCAGCAGCAATGGGGGGGCCGCCGGGGAGCTGTTTTTT. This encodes CASSNGGAAGELFF.

This CDR3 reads CAWRNRQFSSSYEQYF. The CDR3, as DNA: TGTGCCTGGCGGAATAGGCAATTTAGCAGCTCCTACGAGCAGTACTTC. The chain has TRBV30 and TRBJ2-7; D remains ambiguous. The V and J ends lost 5 bases and 0 bases respectively, with 20 bases between them. This CDR3 has 16 amino acids. Looked up from germline, CDR1 is GTSNPN and CDR2 is SVGIG (reference sequence).